The 17 T cell receptor beta chains given below trace back to one sample, sequenced in a study of cytomegalovirus exposure and HLA in healthy donors. This PCR relied on a set of 60 Vbeta primers and 13 Jbeta primers. Produced via immunoSEQ multiplex PCR; TCRdb's table is partial and in-frame only. The sample lists some 160,000 clones; 77% were seen once. Source material: PBMCs. These receptors were collected from a woman in her thirties in good health and CMV-seronegative.

The chain joins TRBV20-1 to TRBJ2-3; 9 bases align to TRBD2. The CDR3 extends over 11 amino acids. Losses at the gene ends were 7 bases for V and 11 bases for J; bases not matched to a gene: 7. Germline CDR1 DFQATT, CDR2 SNEGSKA (reference sequence). CDR3 sequence reads: CSGTSAPKQYF. Here the CDR3 DNA reads TGCAGTGGGACTAGCGCCCCGAAGCAGTATTTT.

V and J are TRBV7-3 and TRBJ2-3, with 9 bases aligning to TRBD2. V gave up 2 bases and J gave up 2 bases; unmatched junction bases: 5. Germline loops: CDR1 SGHTA, CDR2 FQGTGA. The CDR3 spans 16 residues. The CDR3 is CASSLQTSGLTDTQYF. The DNA of the CDR3 is TGTGCCAGCAGCTTACAGACTAGCGGACTCACAGATACGCAGTATTTT.

This chain uses TRBV5-1 with TRBJ2-1; D may be TRBD2 (6 bases). The germline V gene has CDR1 SGHRS and CDR2 YFSETQ. The CDR3 length is 12 residues. The V and J ends lost 0 bases and 9 bases respectively, with 7 bases between them. Here the CDR3 DNA reads TGCGCCAGCAGCTTGGTCGGGAGTGAGCAGTTCTTC. Encoded protein: CASSLVGSEQFF.

The chain is built from TRBV19 and TRBJ2-7; D perhaps matches TRBD2 (6 bases). The V and J ends lost 5 bases and 0 bases respectively, with 14 bases between them. The germline V gene encodes CDR1 LNHDA and CDR2 SQIVND (reference sequence). This CDR3 has 15 amino acids. CDR3: CASSSGLLSSYEQYF. DNA of the CDR3: TGTGCCAGTAGTTCGGGACTCCTTAGCTCCTACGAGCAGTACTTC.

J is TRBJ2-5 and V is TRBV12-5; tentatively, D is TRBD1 (6 bases). The CDR3 sequence is 16 residues long. The V and J ends lost 3 bases and 2 bases respectively, with 16 bases between them. Germline-derived CDR1 and CDR2 are LGHNT and FRNRAP. CDR3 DNA: TGTGCTAGTGGTTTTGGAAGGCTTCAGGGGCAAGAGACCCAGTACTTC. This codes for CASGFGRLQGQETQYF. Based on the CDR3 plus reference TRBV12-5 and TRBJ2-5, the full variable domain is DARVTQTPRHKVTEMGQEVTMRCQPILGHNTVFWYRQTMMQGLELLAYFRNRAPLDDSGMPKDRFSAEMPDATLATLKIQPSEPRDSAVYFCASGFGRLQGQETQYFGPGTRLLVL.

The rearrangement uses TRBV7-3 and TRBJ1-1; D gene uncertain. From germline, CDR1 is SGHTA and CDR2 FQGTGA. V was clipped by 1 base and J by 0 bases, with 3 bases between them. This CDR3 is 13 amino acids long. The CDR3 sequence is CASSLIVNTEAFF. The CDR3 DNA reads as TGTGCCAGCAGCTTAATAGTGAACACTGAAGCTTTCTTT.

The sample holds a few counts of this clone. CDR3 sequence: CASQRGTGRVEYEQYF. Here the CDR3 DNA reads TGTGCCAGTCAGAGGGGGACGGGCAGGGTAGAATACGAGCAGTACTTC. The chain carries TRBV6-6 and TRBJ2-7; D is perhaps TRBD1 (6 bases). This CDR3 region has 16 residues. The V and J ends lost 9 bases and 4 bases respectively, with 25 bases between them. Germline CDR1 and CDR2: MNHNY and SVGAGI (reference sequence).

V usage is TRBV28 and J usage is TRBJ1-2; weak D call: TRBD1 (6 bases). Trimming removed 4 bases at V and 6 bases at J, with 12 bases between. There are 13 residues in the CDR3. Germline CDR1 MDHEN, CDR2 SYDVKM. The CDR3 loop reads CASSSLQGHGYTF. The CDR3 DNA is TGTGCCAGCAGTTCCTTACAGGGCCATGGCTACACCTTC.

V is TRBV7-9 and J is TRBJ1-2; 9 nucleotides align to TRBD1. Germline values: CDR1 SEHNR, CDR2 FQNEAQ (reference sequence). The J segment lost 7 bases and the V segment lost 5 bases, leaving 8 bases of the junction unmatched. CDR3 length: 14 amino acids. DNA for the CDR3: TGTGCCAGCAGCCAACAGGGGGCTGGCGGTGGCTACACCTTC. It translates to CASSQQGAGGGYTF.

V gene TRBV4-1 combines with J gene TRBJ2-1; D is perhaps TRBD2 (5 bases). V dropped 2 bases and J dropped 5 bases, with 16 bases sitting between them. Looked up from germline, CDR1 is MGHRA and CDR2 is YSYEKL. The CDR3 totals 16 residues. DNA of the CDR3: TGCGCCAGCAGCCAACTAGCCGGTATCGTTGACAATGAGCAGTTCTTC. Its translation is CASSQLAGIVDNEQFF.

This chain connects TRBV7-9 to TRBJ1-1, with 7 bases that match TRBD1. Germline V CDR1 and CDR2: SEHNR, FQNEAQ (reference sequence). The V and J ends lost 1 base and 0 bases, in that order; junction bases with no gene match: 2. CDR3 length: 15 amino acids. CDR3 in amino acids: CASSLGQGLNTEAFF. CDR3 in DNA: TGTGCCAGCAGCTTAGGACAGGGCCTGAACACTGAAGCTTTCTTT. Full variable domain (outside the CDR3, taken from reference TRBV7-9 and TRBJ1-1): DTGVSQNPRHKITKRGQNVTFRCDPISEHNRLYWYRQTLGQGPEFLTYFQNEAQLEKSRLLSDRFSAERPKGSFSTLEIQRTEQGDSAMYLCASSLGQGLNTEAFFGQGTRLTVV.

The rearrangement links TRBV11-3 to TRBJ2-3; TRBD2 matches at 12 bases. The V segment lost 0 bases and the J segment 14 bases; nucleotides outside the gene matches: 6. The CDR3 has 14 amino acids. Germline V lookup: CDR1 SGHNT, CDR2 YENEEA. The CDR3 DNA is TGTGCCAGCAGCTTAGACCGGACTAGCGGGACCAGGTATTTT. Encoded protein: CASSLDRTSGTRYF.

The V and J genes are TRBV30 and TRBJ1-1, with D maybe TRBD1 (5 bases). The CDR3 extends over 15 amino acids. Trimming cost V 3 bases and J 8 bases, with 22 bases left between them. The V gene's germline CDR1 is GTSNPN and CDR2 SVGIG (reference sequence). CDR3 in amino acids: CAWRGGVASRSEAFF. For the CDR3, the DNA is TGTGCCTGGAGGGGAGGGGTGGCGAGTAGGTCGGAAGCTTTCTTT. Variable domain in full (rest from reference TRBV30 and TRBJ1-1): SQTIHQWPATLVQPVGSPLSLECTVEGTSNPNLYWYRQAAGRGLQLLFYSVGIGQISSEVPQNLSASRPQDRQFILSSKKLLLSDSGFYLCAWRGGVASRSEAFFGQGTRLTVV.

V and J are TRBV7-2 and TRBJ1-3, with D possibly matching TRBD1 (6 bases). This CDR3 has 17 amino acids. The germline CDR1 and CDR2 sequences are SGHTA and FQGNSA. V was shortened by 5 bases and J by 0 bases, with 17 bases between the two germline ends. The CDR3 DNA sequence: TGTGCCAGCAGCCCCCAGGTGGGGGCGAGCTCTGGAAACACCATATATTTT. This codes for CASSPQVGASSGNTIYF.

As DNA, the CDR3 is TGTGCCTGGAGTGGACTGGCGGGGGGGGAGACCCAGTACTTC. It is translated as CAWSGLAGGETQYF. The gene calls are TRBV30 and TRBJ2-5; 9 positions match TRBD2. Germline CDR1 and CDR2: GTSNPN and SVGIG (reference sequence). CDR3 size: 14 residues. V lost 1 base, J lost 5 bases, and 5 bases stayed unmatched.

The chain is built from TRBV2 and TRBJ2-3; 8 bases are a match to TRBD2. Looked up from germline, CDR1 is SNHLY and CDR2 is FYNNEI. The V gene end was trimmed by 5 bases and the J gene end by 5 bases; junction bases not matched to a gene: 12. The CDR3 sequence is 16 residues long. CDR3 sequence: CASSRGGIGFGDTQYF. In DNA, the CDR3 is TGTGCCAGCAGTCGGGGGGGGATTGGGTTTGGAGATACGCAGTATTTT.

This chain links TRBV23-1 with TRBJ1-1; TRBD1 matches 10 bases. TRBV23-1 is an open reading frame whose function is uncertain. V dropped 6 bases and J dropped 1; count of bases not matched to a gene: 8. The CDR3 is made up of 16 amino acids. The CDR3, as DNA: TGCGCCAGCAGCCCGGACAGGGGGAAACCGAACACTGAAGCTTTCTTT. Its translation is CASSPDRGKPNTEAFF.